A single TCR beta chain is shown here with its context. Trimming removed 4 bases from V and 2 bases from J, with 6 bases in between. This CDR3 comprises 13 residues. Germline values: CDR1 SGHNT, CDR2 YENEEA. The record originates from a study of cytomegalovirus exposure and HLA in healthy donors. Method: immunoSEQ multiplex PCR; TCRdb's copy keeps in-frame clones and lacks some. Found here are approximately 130,000 clones, over 65% of them singletons; the top ten hold 2.1%. The sample taken for sequencing was PBMCs. This TCR was recovered from a woman aged 25 to 45 in good health and CMV-seronegative. V gene TRBV11-3 combines with J gene TRBJ1-5; D may be TRBD1 (6 bases). This chain's CDR3 is CASSSGGNQPQHF. The DNA for the CDR3 is TGTGCCAGCAGCTCAGGGGGCAATCAGCCCCAGCATTTT.